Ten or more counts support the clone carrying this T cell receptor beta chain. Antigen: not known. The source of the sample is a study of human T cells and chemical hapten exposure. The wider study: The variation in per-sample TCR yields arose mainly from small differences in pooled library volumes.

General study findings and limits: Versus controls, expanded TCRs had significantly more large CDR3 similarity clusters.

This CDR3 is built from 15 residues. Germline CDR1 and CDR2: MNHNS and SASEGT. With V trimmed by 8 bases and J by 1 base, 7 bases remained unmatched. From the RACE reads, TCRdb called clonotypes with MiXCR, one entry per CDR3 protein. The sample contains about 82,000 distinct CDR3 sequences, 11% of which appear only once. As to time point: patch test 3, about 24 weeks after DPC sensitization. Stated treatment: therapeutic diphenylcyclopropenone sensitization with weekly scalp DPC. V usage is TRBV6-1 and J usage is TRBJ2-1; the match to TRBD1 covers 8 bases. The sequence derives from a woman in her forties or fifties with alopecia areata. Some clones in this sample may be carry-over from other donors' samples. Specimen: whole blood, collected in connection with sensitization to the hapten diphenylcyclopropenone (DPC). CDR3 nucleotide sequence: TGTGCCAGCTCTCAGGGGGCTGGATCCTACAATGAGCAGTTCTTC. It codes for CASSQGAGSYNEQFF.